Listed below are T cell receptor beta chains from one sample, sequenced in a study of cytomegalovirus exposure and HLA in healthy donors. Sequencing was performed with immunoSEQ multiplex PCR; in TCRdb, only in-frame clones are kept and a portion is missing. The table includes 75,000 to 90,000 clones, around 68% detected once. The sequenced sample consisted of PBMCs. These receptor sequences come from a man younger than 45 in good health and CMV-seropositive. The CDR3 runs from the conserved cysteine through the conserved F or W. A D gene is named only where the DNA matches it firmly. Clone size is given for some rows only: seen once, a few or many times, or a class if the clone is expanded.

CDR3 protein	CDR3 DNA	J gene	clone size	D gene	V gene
CASSPPKGLINEQFF	TGTGCCAGCAGTCCACCCAAGGGACTAATCAATGAGCAGTTCTTC	TRBJ2-1	.	TRBD2	TRBV6-6
CASSFLWERDTGELFF	TGTGCCAGCAGCTTCCTCTGGGAGAGGGACACCGGGGAGCTGTTTTTT	TRBJ2-2	once	.	TRBV5-6
CASSLARGSVVAKNIQYF	TGTGCCAGCAGCTTAGCGAGAGGGAGCGTGGTAGCCAAAAACATTCAGTACTTC	TRBJ2-4	.	.	TRBV7-9
CASSQLGETQYF	TGTGCCAGCAGTCAACTAGGGGAGACCCAGTACTTC	TRBJ2-5	.	.	TRBV6-5
CASSAGEGTEAFF	TGTGCCAGCAGTGCAGGGGAAGGCACTGAGGCTTTCTTT	TRBJ1-1	.	.	TRBV25-1
CASSETGGSNAGELFF	TGTGCCAGCAGCGAGACAGGGGGCAGTAACGCCGGGGAGCTGTTTTTT	TRBJ2-2	.	TRBD1	TRBV9
CASSSEGNTEAFF	TGTGCCAGCAGCTCCGAGGGGAACACTGAAGCTTTCTTT	TRBJ1-1	.	.	TRBV7-9
CAKGQDHTDTQYF	TGTGCCAAGGGACAGGATCACACAGATACGCAGTATTTT	TRBJ2-3	few	TRBD1	TRBV7-9
CASSLGRGDQPQHF	TGTGCCAGCAGCTTAGGACGGGGAGATCAGCCCCAGCATTTT	TRBJ1-5	.	.	TRBV28
CASSLADTRNTEAFF	TGTGCCAGCAGCTTGGCCGACACAAGGAACACTGAAGCTTTCTTT	TRBJ1-1	.	.	TRBV5-4
CASSPAGGYNEQFF	TGTGCCAGCAGCCCAGCGGGGGGGTACAATGAGCAGTTCTTC	TRBJ2-1	.	TRBD2	TRBV5-6
CASSYYGRGETQYF	TGTGCCAGCAGTTACTACGGGAGGGGCGAGACCCAGTACTTC	TRBJ2-5	.	TRBD2	TRBV6-5
CASSEGDRGDPENELFF	TGTGCCAGCAGCGAGGGGGACAGGGGCGATCCCGAAAATGAACTGTTTTTT	TRBJ1-4	.	TRBD1	TRBV9
CAIAWGGEDTQYF	TGTGCCATCGCTTGGGGAGGAGAGGATACGCAGTATTTT	TRBJ2-3	.	.	TRBV10-3
CASSSDVAGPDTQYF	TGTGCCAGCAGCTCGGACGTAGCGGGCCCAGATACGCAGTATTTT	TRBJ2-3	.	TRBD2	TRBV7-2
CASSGTSGVNTGELFF	TGTGCCAGCAGTGGGACTAGCGGGGTTAACACCGGGGAGCTGTTTTTT	TRBJ2-2	few	TRBD2	TRBV6-1
CATSINRQVREAFF	TGTGCCACCAGCATAAATCGACAGGTCCGTGAAGCTTTCTTT	TRBJ1-1	.	.	TRBV15
CAIQGKGTEAFF	TGTGCCATTCAGGGTAAGGGGACTGAAGCTTTCTTT	TRBJ1-1	.	.	TRBV10-3